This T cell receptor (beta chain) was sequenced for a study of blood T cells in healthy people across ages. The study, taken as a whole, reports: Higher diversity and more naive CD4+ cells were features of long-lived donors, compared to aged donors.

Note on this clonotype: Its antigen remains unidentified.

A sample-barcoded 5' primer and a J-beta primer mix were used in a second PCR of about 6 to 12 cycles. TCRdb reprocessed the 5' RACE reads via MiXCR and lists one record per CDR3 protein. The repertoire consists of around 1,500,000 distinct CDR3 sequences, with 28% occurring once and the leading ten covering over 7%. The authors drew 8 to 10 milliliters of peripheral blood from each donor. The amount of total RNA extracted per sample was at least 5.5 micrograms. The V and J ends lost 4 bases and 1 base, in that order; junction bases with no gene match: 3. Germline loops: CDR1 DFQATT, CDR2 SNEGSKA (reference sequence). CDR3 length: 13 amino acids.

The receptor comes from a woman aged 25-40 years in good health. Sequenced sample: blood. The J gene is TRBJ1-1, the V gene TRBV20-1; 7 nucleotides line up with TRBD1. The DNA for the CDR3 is TGCAGTGCTACCGGGACAGAGAACACTGAAGCTTTCTTT. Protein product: CSATGTENTEAFF.